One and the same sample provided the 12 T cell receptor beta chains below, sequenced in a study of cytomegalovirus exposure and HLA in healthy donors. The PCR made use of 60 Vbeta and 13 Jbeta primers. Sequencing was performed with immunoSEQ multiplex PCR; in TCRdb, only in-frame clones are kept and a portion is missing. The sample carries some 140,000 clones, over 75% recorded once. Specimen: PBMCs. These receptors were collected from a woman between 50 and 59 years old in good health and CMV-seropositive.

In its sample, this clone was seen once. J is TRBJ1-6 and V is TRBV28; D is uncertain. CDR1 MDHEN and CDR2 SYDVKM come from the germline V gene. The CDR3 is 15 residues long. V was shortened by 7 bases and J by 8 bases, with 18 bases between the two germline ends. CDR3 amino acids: CASNFMGGKDSPLHF. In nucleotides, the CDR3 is TGTGCCAGCAACTTTATGGGAGGGAAGGATTCACCCCTCCACTTT.

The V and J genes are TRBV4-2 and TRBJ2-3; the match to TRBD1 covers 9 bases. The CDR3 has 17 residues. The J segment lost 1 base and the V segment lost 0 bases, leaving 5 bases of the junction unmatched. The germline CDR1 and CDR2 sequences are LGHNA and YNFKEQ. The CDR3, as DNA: TGTGCCAGCAGCCAAGATTACAGGGGGCGCGGCACAGATACGCAGTATTTT. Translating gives CASSQDYRGRGTDTQYF.

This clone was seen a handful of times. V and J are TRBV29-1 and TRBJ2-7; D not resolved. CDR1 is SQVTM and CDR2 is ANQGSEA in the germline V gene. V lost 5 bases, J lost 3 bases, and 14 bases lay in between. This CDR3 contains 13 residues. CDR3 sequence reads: CSVTQPQHYEQYF. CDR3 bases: TGCAGCGTTACACAGCCTCAGCACTACGAGCAGTACTTC.

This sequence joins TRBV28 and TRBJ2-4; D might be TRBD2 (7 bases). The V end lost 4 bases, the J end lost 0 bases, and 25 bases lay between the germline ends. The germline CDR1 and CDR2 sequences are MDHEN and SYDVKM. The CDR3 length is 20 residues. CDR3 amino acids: CASSSYQWNGGRSAKNIQYF. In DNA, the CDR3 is TGTGCCAGCAGTTCATACCAATGGAACGGGGGGCGTTCAGCCAAAAACATTCAGTACTTC.

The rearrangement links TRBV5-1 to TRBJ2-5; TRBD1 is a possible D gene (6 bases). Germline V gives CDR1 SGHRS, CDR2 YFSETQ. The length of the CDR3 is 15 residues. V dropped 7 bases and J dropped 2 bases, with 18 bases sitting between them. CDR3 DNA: TGCGCCAGCTCGGGGACACAGGCGTCACAAGAGACCCAGTACTTC. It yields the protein CASSGTQASQETQYF.

CDR3 region: CASSVEISGNTIYF. CDR3 DNA sequence: TGTGCCAGCAGCGTAGAGATTAGTGGAAACACCATATATTTT. This sequence joins TRBV9 and TRBJ1-3, with D hard to call. From germline, CDR1 is SGDLS and CDR2 YYNGEE. V lost 0 bases, J lost 3 bases, and 7 bases lay in between. The CDR3 has 14 amino acids.

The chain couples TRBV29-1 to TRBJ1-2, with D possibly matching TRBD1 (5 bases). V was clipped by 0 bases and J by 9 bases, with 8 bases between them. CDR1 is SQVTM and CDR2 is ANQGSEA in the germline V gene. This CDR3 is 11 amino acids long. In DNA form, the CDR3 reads TGCAGCGTTGAAGAGTCAGGGAGCTACACCTTC. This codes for CSVEESGSYTF.

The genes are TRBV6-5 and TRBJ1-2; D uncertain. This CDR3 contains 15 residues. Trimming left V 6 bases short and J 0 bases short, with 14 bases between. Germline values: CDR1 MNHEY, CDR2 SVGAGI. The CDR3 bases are TGTGCCAGCAGCCCCTCTGGTACTTCTAACTATGGCTACACCTTC. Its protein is CASSPSGTSNYGYTF.

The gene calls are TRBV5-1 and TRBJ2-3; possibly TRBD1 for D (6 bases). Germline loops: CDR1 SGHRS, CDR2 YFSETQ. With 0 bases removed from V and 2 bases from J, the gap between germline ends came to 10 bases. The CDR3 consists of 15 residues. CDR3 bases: TGCGCCAGCAGCTTGGACAGGGTAAACACAGATACGCAGTATTTT. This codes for CASSLDRVNTDTQYF.

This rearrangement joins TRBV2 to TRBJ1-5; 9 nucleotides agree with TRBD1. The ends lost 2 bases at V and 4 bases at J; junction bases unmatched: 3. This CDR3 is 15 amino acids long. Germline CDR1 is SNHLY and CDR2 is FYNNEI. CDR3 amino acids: CASSEIGQGNQPQHF. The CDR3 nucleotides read TGTGCCAGCAGTGAAATAGGACAGGGGAATCAGCCCCAGCATTTT.

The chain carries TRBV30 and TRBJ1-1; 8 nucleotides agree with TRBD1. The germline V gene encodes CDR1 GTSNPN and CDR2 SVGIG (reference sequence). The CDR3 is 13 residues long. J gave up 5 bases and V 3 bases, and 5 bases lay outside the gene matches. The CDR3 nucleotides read TGTGCCTGGAGCGCAGACAGGGGAACTGAAGCTTTCTTT. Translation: CAWSADRGTEAFF.

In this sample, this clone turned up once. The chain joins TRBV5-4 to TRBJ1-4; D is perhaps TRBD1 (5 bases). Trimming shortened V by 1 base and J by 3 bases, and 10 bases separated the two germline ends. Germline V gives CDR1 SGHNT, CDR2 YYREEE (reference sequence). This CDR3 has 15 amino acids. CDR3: CASSLMEGANEKLFF. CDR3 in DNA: TGTGCCAGCAGCTTGATGGAAGGGGCTAATGAAAAACTGTTTTTT.